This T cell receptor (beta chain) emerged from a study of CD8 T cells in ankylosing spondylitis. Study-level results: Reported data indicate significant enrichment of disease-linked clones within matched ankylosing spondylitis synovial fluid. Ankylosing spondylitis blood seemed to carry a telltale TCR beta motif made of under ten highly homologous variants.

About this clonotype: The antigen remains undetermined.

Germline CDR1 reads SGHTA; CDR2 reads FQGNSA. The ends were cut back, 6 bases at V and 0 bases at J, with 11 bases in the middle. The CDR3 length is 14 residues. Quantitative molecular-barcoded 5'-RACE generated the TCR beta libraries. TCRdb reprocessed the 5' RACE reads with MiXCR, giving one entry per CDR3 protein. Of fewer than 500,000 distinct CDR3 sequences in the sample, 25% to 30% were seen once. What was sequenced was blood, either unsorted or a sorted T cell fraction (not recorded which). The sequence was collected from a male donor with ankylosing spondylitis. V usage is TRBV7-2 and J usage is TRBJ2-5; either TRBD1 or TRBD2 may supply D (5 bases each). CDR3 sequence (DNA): TGTGCCAGCAGTTATGGGGGTAACCAAGAGACCCAGTACTTC. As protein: CASSYGGNQETQYF.